In its sample, the clone carrying this TCR beta chain was seen a few times. These data are taken from a study of blood T cell repertoires in COVID-19. For the study at large: There were acute and convalescent COVID-19 samples, and they came from the United States, Italy and Spain.

Followed over time, Seattle patients had been enrolled while infection was active. This CDR3 is built from 13 residues. Germline values: CDR1 MNHNY, CDR2 SVGAGI (reference sequence). The V segment lost 11 bases and the J segment 5 bases; nucleotides outside the gene matches: 7. Sequenced by immunoSEQ multiplex PCR; TCRdb stores in-frame clones only, minus some. The sample consists of roughly 70,000 clones, about four fifths of them appearing once. The V gene is TRBV6-6, the J gene TRBJ2-5, with TRBD1 identical over 11 bases. The clonotype was recovered from a man aged 60 to 75 with COVID-19, enrolled during active disease. Material: peripheral blood. The chain's CDR3 is CALGTGGTETQYF. As DNA, the CDR3 is TGTGCCCTCGGGACAGGGGGAACCGAGACCCAGTACTTC.